The subject of this entry is one T cell receptor beta chain. CDR3 length equals 14 residues. The germline V gene has CDR1 SQVTM and CDR2 ANQGSEA. With 5 bases clipped from V and 8 bases from J, the junction kept 9 bases outside the gene matches. This sample was taken from a study of blood T cell repertoires in COVID-19. Assay used: immunoSEQ multiplex PCR; TCRdb lists only in-frame clones, some missing. The sample yields under 75,000 clones, about 92% seen once. Material: peripheral blood. The receptor's source is a man aged 45-65 years with active COVID-19. The chain employs TRBV29-1 and TRBJ1-2; 12 nucleotides agree with TRBD1. The CDR3 nucleotides read TGCAGCGTTCTCCCCGGGACAGGGGGCGGAGGCTACACCTTC. It specifies CSVLPGTGGGGYTF.